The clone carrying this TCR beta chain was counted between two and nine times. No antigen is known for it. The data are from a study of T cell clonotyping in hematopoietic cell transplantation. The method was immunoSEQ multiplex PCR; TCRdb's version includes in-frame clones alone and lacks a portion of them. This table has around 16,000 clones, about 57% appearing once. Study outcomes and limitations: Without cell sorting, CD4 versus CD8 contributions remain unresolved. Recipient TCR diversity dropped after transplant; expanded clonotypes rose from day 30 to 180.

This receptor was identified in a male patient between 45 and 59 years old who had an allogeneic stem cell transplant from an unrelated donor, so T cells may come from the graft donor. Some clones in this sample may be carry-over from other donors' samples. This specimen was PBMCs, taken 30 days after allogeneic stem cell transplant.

As DNA, the CDR3 is TGTGCCAGCAGTTTATTCCAGGGGGCGACCGGGGAGCTGTTTTTT. It codes for CASSLFQGATGELFF. The gene calls are TRBV27 and TRBJ2-2; 8 bases are a match to TRBD1. The CDR3 is 15 residues long. V shed 1 base, J shed 5 bases, and the junction held 3 bases outside the gene matches. The germline gives CDR1 MNHEY, CDR2 SMNVEV (reference sequence).